One sample yielded the 27 T cell receptor beta chains listed below, sequenced in a study of cytomegalovirus exposure and HLA in healthy donors. Researchers ran the PCR with 60 Vbeta and 13 Jbeta primers. The data were produced by immunoSEQ multiplex PCR, yet TCRdb's version contains in-frame clones alone and is incomplete. In the table there are about 120,000 clones, 76% of which are singletons. Sequences were obtained from PBMCs. These receptors came from a woman aged 40-49 years in good health and CMV-seropositive.

The chain couples TRBV10-2 to TRBJ2-2; TRBD2 matches 7 bases. The CDR3 spans 18 residues. The germline V gene encodes CDR1 WSHSY and CDR2 SAAADI. V lost 2 bases and J lost 8; bases outside the gene matches: 17. CDR3 DNA: TGCGCCAGCAGTGAGACCGGGACTAATGGCCGTGTGAGAGGGGAGCTGTTTTTT. Protein sequence: CASSETGTNGRVRGELFF.

The J gene is TRBJ2-3, the V gene TRBV5-1; tentative D call: TRBD2 (5 bases). This CDR3 has 11 residues. Trimming took off 6 bases at V and 5 bases at J, with 7 bases between the two ends. Germline CDR1 reads SGHRS; CDR2 reads YFSETQ. CDR3 bases: TGCGCCAGCATTGGAGGAGATACGCAGTATTTT. This encodes CASIGGDTQYF. The whole variable domain, remainder taken from reference TRBV5-1 and TRBJ2-3, is KAGVTQTPRYLIKTRGQQVTLSCSPISGHRSVSWYQQTPGQGLQFLFEYFSETQRNKGNFPGRFSGRQFSNSRSEMNVSTLELGDSALYLCASIGGDTQYFGPGTRLTVL.

The chain employs TRBV6-5 and TRBJ1-4; 7 bases are a match to TRBD1. This CDR3 is built from 14 residues. Losses at the gene ends were 3 bases for V and 5 bases for J; bases not matched to a gene: 3. The germline V gene has CDR1 MNHEY and CDR2 SVGAGI. CDR3: CASSYTGVNEKLFF. The CDR3, as DNA: TGTGCCAGCAGTTATACAGGGGTAAATGAAAAACTGTTTTTT.

V is TRBV2 and J is TRBJ2-1; D is unclear. Trimming cost V 7 bases and J 4 bases, with 14 bases left between them. This CDR3 comprises 14 residues. Germline loops: CDR1 SNHLY, CDR2 FYNNEI. In DNA, the CDR3 is TGTGCCAGCAAATTACCGGGTCTATACAATGAGCAGTTCTTC. This sequence encodes CASKLPGLYNEQFF.

V usage is TRBV5-1 and J usage is TRBJ2-3; D not resolved. In germline, CDR1 is SGHRS, CDR2 YFSETQ. This CDR3 has 12 residues. V shed 3 bases and J shed 6 bases, with 8 bases lying between them. CDR3 residues: CASSSGRDTQYF. For the CDR3, the DNA is TGCGCCAGCAGCTCAGGCAGGGATACGCAGTATTTT.

The J gene is TRBJ1-2, the V gene TRBV6-1; TRBD1 might be the D (6 bases). Germline CDR1 reads MNHNS; CDR2 reads SASEGT. The CDR3 consists of 13 residues. V was cut by 10 bases and J by 6 bases, with 18 bases left in between. Written as DNA, the CDR3 is TGTGCCACCTCGGAGGCAGGGGAAGATGGCTACACCTTC. Its translation: CATSEAGEDGYTF.

This clone was counted between two and nine times. V usage is TRBV4-1 and J usage is TRBJ2-6; perhaps TRBD2 as D (6 bases). Germline lookup yields CDR1 MGHRA and CDR2 YSYEKL. This CDR3 is built from 21 residues. Trimming stripped 2 bases from V and 0 bases from J, with 23 bases between. The CDR3 DNA reads TGCGCCAGCAGCCAAATCCCCGGCGGGATTACTACTTACTCTGGGGCCAACGTCCTGACTTTC. Translating gives CASSQIPGGITTYSGANVLTF.

The chain combines TRBV7-7 with TRBJ2-2; the D is unclear. The germline CDR1 and CDR2 sequences are SSHAT and FNYEAQ (reference sequence). V was clipped by 5 bases and J by 1 base, with 11 bases between them. This CDR3 comprises 15 residues. DNA for the CDR3: TGTGCCAGCAGCCAGACCCCAGGGAACACCGGGGAGCTGTTTTTT. It encodes CASSQTPGNTGELFF.

The chain joins TRBV5-1 to TRBJ2-7; no reliable D call. The V and J ends lost 1 base and 2 bases respectively, with 10 bases between them. The CDR3 consists of 14 residues. Germline loops: CDR1 SGHRS, CDR2 YFSETQ. In nucleotides, the CDR3 is TGCGCCAGCAGCTTGCTTAGAGAACCCTACGAGCAGTACTTC. Translation: CASSLLREPYEQYF.

CDR3 protein: CASSLAGVPNQPQHF. Written as DNA, the CDR3 is TGCGCCAGCAGCTTGGCCGGTGTACCGAATCAGCCCCAGCATTTT. The V call is TRBV5-1, the J call TRBJ1-5; D gene unclear. This CDR3 has 15 amino acids. CDR1 and CDR2 (germline): SGHRS, YFSETQ. The V end was cut by 0 bases, the J end by 4 bases, with 11 bases between.

This rearrangement joins TRBV10-3 to TRBJ2-3, with D possibly TRBD1 on 6 matching bases. The ends were cut back, 7 bases at V and 0 bases at J, with 14 bases in the middle. Germline values: CDR1 ENHRY, CDR2 SYGVKD. The CDR3 contains 15 residues. Here the CDR3 reads CAIKSQTGSTDTQYF. CDR3 bases: TGTGCCATCAAAAGTCAAACAGGGAGCACAGATACGCAGTATTTT.

This clone was found a few times. This chain links TRBV28 with TRBJ1-6; 7 nucleotides align to TRBD1. Trimming at V came to 0 bases and at J to 8 bases, leaving 1 base not matched to a gene. The CDR3 spans 14 residues. The germline CDR1 and CDR2 sequences are MDHEN and SYDVKM. The CDR3 bases are TGTGCCAGCAGTTTATGGCAGGGGGATTCACCCCTCCACTTT. Amino acid sequence: CASSLWQGDSPLHF. The full variable domain, rest sourced from reference TRBV28 and TRBJ1-6, is DVKVTQSSRYLVKRTGEKVFLECVQDMDHENMFWYRQDPGLGLRLIYFSYDVKMKEKGDIPEGYSVSREKKERFSLILESASTNQTSMYLCASSLWQGDSPLHFGNGTRLTVT.

The chain joins TRBV5-1 to TRBJ2-3; 10 nucleotides agree with TRBD2. The germline gives CDR1 SGHRS, CDR2 YFSETQ. J was trimmed by 1 base and V by 4 bases; bases with no gene match: 6. The length of the CDR3 is 16 residues. CDR3 DNA: TGCGCCAGCAGCCCGGGACTAGCGAGGGGCACAGATACGCAGTATTTT. Its translation: CASSPGLARGTDTQYF.

This chain uses TRBV14 with TRBJ2-5; 10 bases agree with TRBD1. After removal of 0 bases from V and 4 bases from J, the junction contained 8 bases not matched to a gene. Looked up from germline, CDR1 is SGHDN and CDR2 is FVKESK. The CDR3 is 17 residues long. The CDR3 coding sequence is TGTGCCAGCAGCCAAGATATCCGGACAGGGGGGCTAGAGACCCAGTACTTC. This gives the protein CASSQDIRTGGLETQYF.

This rearrangement joins TRBV5-4 to TRBJ2-5, with TRBD2 identical over 7 bases. Trimming at V came to 4 bases and at J to 1 base, leaving 4 bases not matched to a gene. Germline loops: CDR1 SGHNT, CDR2 YYREEE (reference sequence). The CDR3 sequence is 14 residues long. The CDR3 DNA reads as TGTGCCAGCAGCCTGGGAGGGCCCCAAGAGACCCAGTACTTC. This gives the protein CASSLGGPQETQYF.

The V gene is TRBV19, the J gene TRBJ2-5, with 10 bases aligning to TRBD1. Germline lookup yields CDR1 LNHDA and CDR2 SQIVND (reference sequence). Trimming took 6 bases from V and 5 from J; bases not matched to a gene: 6. The CDR3 length is 14 residues. The CDR3 spells CASSWTGGRETQYF. The CDR3, as DNA: TGTGCCAGTAGCTGGACAGGGGGGCGGGAGACCCAGTACTTC.

The gene calls are TRBV5-1 and TRBJ1-6; D call uncertain. Trimming pared 5 bases from V and 8 bases from J, leaving 14 bases between. Germline values: CDR1 SGHRS, CDR2 YFSETQ. There are 14 residues in the CDR3. This CDR3 is CASREGRDYSPLHF. The DNA for the CDR3 is TGCGCCAGCAGGGAGGGCCGCGACTATTCACCCCTCCACTTT.

This clone has a single count. The V gene is TRBV7-2, the J gene TRBJ2-7; 8 nucleotides align to TRBD1. There are 15 residues in the CDR3. The J segment lost 0 bases and the V segment lost 0 bases, leaving 1 base of the junction unmatched. Germline V gene lookup returns CDR1 SGHTA and CDR2 FQGNSA. The CDR3 loop is CASSLAGQASYEQYF. As DNA, the CDR3 is TGTGCCAGCAGCTTAGCGGGACAGGCCTCCTACGAGCAGTACTTC. The whole variable domain, filled in from reference TRBV7-2 and TRBJ2-7, reads GAGVSQSPSNKVTEKGKDVELRCDPISGHTALYWYRQSLGQGLEFLIYFQGNSAPDKSGLPSDRFSAERTGGSVSTLTIQRTQQEDSAVYLCASSLAGQASYEQYFGPGTRLTVT.

J is TRBJ1-4 and V is TRBV10-2, with D unclear. The CDR3 loop spans 15 amino acids. CDR1 is WSHSY and CDR2 is SAAADI in the germline V gene. The V gene lost 6 bases and the J gene lost 7 bases, with 18 bases spanning the gap. CDR3 bases: TGCGCCAGCAGGGACTCGGAGGGTTCGGGTGAAAAACTGTTTTTT. It translates to CASRDSEGSGEKLFF.

The chain has TRBV5-1 and TRBJ2-7; the D is unclear. The CDR3 length is 14 residues. The V gene lost 1 base and the J gene lost 1 base, with 9 bases spanning the gap. The germline gives CDR1 SGHRS, CDR2 YFSETQ. As DNA, the CDR3 is TGCGCCAGCAGCTTGTCGGCGGTTTCCTACGAGCAGTACTTC. Residues: CASSLSAVSYEQYF.

The rearrangement joins TRBV25-1 to TRBJ1-2; tentative D call: TRBD1 (6 bases). Germline assignment: CDR1 MGHDK and CDR2 SYGVNS. V lost 6 bases and J 4 bases, leaving 18 bases between the germline ends. The CDR3 has 15 residues. CDR3 nucleotides: TGTGCCAGCAGCGACCGGGGCAGGGGTTCCTATGGCTACACCTTC. Translated: CASSDRGRGSYGYTF.

This chain joins TRBV5-1 and TRBJ2-1, with 13 bases matching TRBD2. Germline V gene sequence: CDR1 SGHRS, CDR2 YFSETQ. The J segment lost 11 bases and the V segment lost 4 bases, leaving 6 bases of the junction unmatched. The CDR3 totals 14 residues. This CDR3 is CASSPGLAGRQQFF. CDR3 sequence (DNA): TGCGCCAGCAGCCCGGGACTAGCGGGGCGACAGCAGTTCTTC. Full variable domain (missing parts from reference TRBV5-1 and TRBJ2-1): KAGVTQTPRYLIKTRGQQVTLSCSPISGHRSVSWYQQTPGQGLQFLFEYFSETQRNKGNFPGRFSGRQFSNSRSEMNVSTLELGDSALYLCASSPGLAGRQQFFGPGTRLTVL.

V is TRBV19 and J is TRBJ1-5; 9 nucleotides line up with TRBD1. This CDR3 contains 15 residues. CDR1 and CDR2 (germline): LNHDA, SQIVND (reference sequence). V shed 4 bases and J 4 bases; nucleotides not matched to a gene: 5. The CDR3 loop is CASSNRGLGNQPQHF. As DNA, the CDR3 is TGTGCCAGTAGTAACAGGGGGCTGGGGAATCAGCCCCAGCATTTT. Full variable domain (outside the CDR3, taken from reference TRBV19 and TRBJ1-5): DGGITQSPKYLFRKEGQNVTLSCEQNLNHDAMYWYRQDPGQGLRLIYYSQIVNDFQKGDIAEGYSVSREKKESFPLTVTSAQKNPTAFYLCASSNRGLGNQPQHFGDGTRLSIL.

The chain links TRBV7-9 to TRBJ1-6; no clear D. With 2 bases removed from V and 8 bases from J, the gap between germline ends came to 7 bases. The CDR3 spans 13 residues. Germline CDR1 SEHNR, CDR2 FQNEAQ (reference sequence). The CDR3 loop is CASSLISDSPLHF. DNA for the CDR3: TGTGCCAGCAGCTTAATATCGGATTCACCCCTCCACTTT.

This sequence joins TRBV20-1 and TRBJ1-1; possible D gene TRBD1, 5 bases. Germline CDR1 reads DFQATT; CDR2 reads SNEGSKA (reference sequence). The CDR3 spans 11 residues. The CDR3 is CSSQVNTEAFF. In nucleotides, the CDR3 is TGCAGCTCACAGGTGAACACTGAAGCTTTCTTT.

V usage is TRBV2 and J usage is TRBJ1-4; D not certain. Looked up from germline, CDR1 is SNHLY and CDR2 is FYNNEI. The V end lost 8 bases, the J end lost 3 bases, and 10 bases lay between the germline ends. The CDR3 runs 13 residues. The CDR3 here is CASERGANEKLFF. The CDR3 DNA is TGTGCCAGCGAACGCGGGGCTAATGAAAAACTGTTTTTT.

The genes are TRBV19 and TRBJ1-5; D call uncertain. CDR3 length equals 12 residues. Germline loops: CDR1 LNHDA, CDR2 SQIVND (reference sequence). The ends were cut back, 6 bases at V and 11 bases at J, with 14 bases in the middle. In DNA, the CDR3 is TGTGCCAGTAGGGGCGGGGTCTTGACCCAGCATTTT. This codes for CASRGGVLTQHF. Together with reference TRBV19 and TRBJ1-5, the CDR3 gives the full variable domain: DGGITQSPKYLFRKEGQNVTLSCEQNLNHDAMYWYRQDPGQGLRLIYYSQIVNDFQKGDIAEGYSVSREKKESFPLTVTSAQKNPTAFYLCASRGGVLTQHFGDGTRLSIL.